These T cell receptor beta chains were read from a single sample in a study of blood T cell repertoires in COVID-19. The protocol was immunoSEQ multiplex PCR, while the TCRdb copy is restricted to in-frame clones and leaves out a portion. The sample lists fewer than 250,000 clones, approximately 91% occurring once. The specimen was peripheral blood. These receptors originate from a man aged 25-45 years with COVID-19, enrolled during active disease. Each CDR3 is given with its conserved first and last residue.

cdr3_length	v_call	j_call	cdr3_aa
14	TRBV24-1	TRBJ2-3	CATSGPGVQDTQYF
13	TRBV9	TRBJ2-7	CASSVPGKTEQYF
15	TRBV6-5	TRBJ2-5	CASSYSGLLLETQYF
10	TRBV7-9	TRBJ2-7	CANRGNEQYF
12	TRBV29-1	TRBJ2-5	CSVEDGGETQYF
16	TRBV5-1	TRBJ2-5	CASSKLAGGQQETQYF
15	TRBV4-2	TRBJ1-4	CASSQGRGANEKLFF
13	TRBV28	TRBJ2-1	CASAETSYNEQFF
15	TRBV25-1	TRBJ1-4	CASSLGGTGREKLFF
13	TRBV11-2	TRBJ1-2	CASSLDSGYGYTF
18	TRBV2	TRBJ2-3	CASSEVWTSGGRTDTQYF
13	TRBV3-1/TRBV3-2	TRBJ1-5	CASSQGGEQPQHF
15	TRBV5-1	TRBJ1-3	CASSLAGGLGNTIYF
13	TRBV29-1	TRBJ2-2	CSVARSGTGELFF
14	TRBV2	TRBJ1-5	CASSDDRGIQPQHF
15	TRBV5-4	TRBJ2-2	CASSRQGPNTGELFF
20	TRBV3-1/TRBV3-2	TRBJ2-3	CASSQRASGGAIPSTDTQYF